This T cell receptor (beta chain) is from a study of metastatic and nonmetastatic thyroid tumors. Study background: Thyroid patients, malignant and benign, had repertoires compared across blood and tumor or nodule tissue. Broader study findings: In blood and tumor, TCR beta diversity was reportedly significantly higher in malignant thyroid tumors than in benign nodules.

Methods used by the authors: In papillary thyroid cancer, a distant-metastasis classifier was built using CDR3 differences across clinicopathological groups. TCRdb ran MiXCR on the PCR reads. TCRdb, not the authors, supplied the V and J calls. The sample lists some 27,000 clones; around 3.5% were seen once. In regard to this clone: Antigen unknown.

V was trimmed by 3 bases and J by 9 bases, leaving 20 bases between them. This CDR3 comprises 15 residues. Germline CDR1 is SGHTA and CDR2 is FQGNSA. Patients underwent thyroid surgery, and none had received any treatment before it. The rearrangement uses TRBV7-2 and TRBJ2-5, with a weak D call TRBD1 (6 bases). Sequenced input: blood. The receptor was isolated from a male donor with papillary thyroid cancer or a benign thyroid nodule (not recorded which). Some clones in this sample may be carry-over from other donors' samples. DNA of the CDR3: TGTGCCAGCAGCTTGGACTCAGGGGCGCCCAGAGCCCAGTACTTC. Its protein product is CASSLDSGAPRAQYF.